These T cell receptor beta chains were read from a single sample in a study of T cells in Graves' hyperthyroidism and ophthalmopathy. TCRdb ran MiXCR on the multiplex PCR reads and lists one entry per CDR3 protein. The sample has hundreds of thousands of distinct CDR3 sequences, around 15% seen once. Specimen: blood. These receptors all come from a young man with Graves' ophthalmopathy. CDR3s include the opening cysteine and the closing phenylalanine or tryptophan.

J | V | CDR3
TRBJ2-1 | TRBV20-1 | CSARAAEQHNEQFF
TRBJ2-1 | TRBV5-6 | CASSWGTTDYNEQFF
TRBJ2-1 | TRBV2 | CASSQVAGGEQFF
TRBJ2-7 | TRBV24-1 | CATSDTGQYEQYF
TRBJ2-3 | TRBV5-1 | CASSFPGEDTQYF
TRBJ2-1 | TRBV9 | CASGRGDNEQFF
TRBJ2-4 | TRBV11-2 | CASSLRTGTVAKNIQYF
TRBJ2-7 | TRBV12-3/TRBV12-4 | CASRTTGGEEQYF
TRBJ2-3 | TRBV7-3 | CASSLWLADTDTQYF
TRBJ2-2 | TRBV5-4 | CASSRPGGGDTGELFF
TRBJ2-1 | TRBV20-1 | CSAQVGGEGYNEQFF
TRBJ2-2 | TRBV4-2 | CASSQYGTGETGELFF
TRBJ2-2 | TRBV19 | CASSIIEGRGVGELFF
TRBJ2-1 | TRBV27 | CASSYQGMGLNEQFF
TRBJ2-1 | TRBV3-1 | CASSPSVGSNEQFF
TRBJ2-4 | TRBV5-1 | CASSLDRAVAKNIQYF
TRBJ2-7 | TRBV6-1 | CASRTALGAYEQYF
TRBJ1-5 | TRBV18 | CASSLHRGTADQPQHF
TRBJ2-7 | TRBV5-6 | CASSLGLREQYF
TRBJ2-7 | TRBV20-1 | CSARRLAGVREQYF
TRBJ1-2 | TRBV3-1 | CASSKEGANYGYTF
TRBJ1-4 | TRBV5-1 | CASSLDNTSNEKLFF
TRBJ2-5 | TRBV15 | CATSRGGTGAETQYF
TRBJ1-6 | TRBV7-9 | CASSLARSRAENSPLHF
TRBJ1-6 | TRBV7-8 | CASSLFRSPLHF
TRBJ1-1 | TRBV29-1 | CSVVGNTEAFF
TRBJ1-4 | TRBV5-1 | CASSLGQGQGYGEKLFF
TRBJ2-1 | TRBV6-2/TRBV6-3 | CASSLRVEAYNEQFF
TRBJ1-2 | TRBV6-1 | CASRLRVSYGYTF
TRBJ1-2 | TRBV24-1 | CATSDGHNANYGYTF
TRBJ2-3 | TRBV7-9 | CASSPRTRADTQYF
TRBJ2-2 | TRBV30 | CAWSDYTGELFF
TRBJ1-1 | TRBV2 | CASSTQPNTEAFF
TRBJ2-7 | TRBV19 | CASSTSGGAYEQYF
TRBJ2-1 | TRBV5-1 | CASSFLFGGSSYNEQFF
TRBJ1-2 | TRBV27 | CASSLRDSYGYTF
TRBJ1-1 | TRBV5-1 | CASSFLPIDTEAFF
TRBJ1-5 | TRBV6-2/TRBV6-3 | CASSYSQGTQPQHF
TRBJ1-1 | TRBV7-6 | CASSPLSAEAFF
TRBJ2-3 | TRBV20-1 | CSATPSGGTDTQYF
TRBJ2-7 | TRBV10-3 | CAISGTSGNYEQYF
TRBJ2-7 | TRBV12-3/TRBV12-4 | CASSLAPGGRAYEQYF
. | TRBV10-1 | CASSSDSYEQFF
TRBJ1-2 | TRBV14 | CASSPRSGDGYTF
TRBJ1-1 | TRBV5-1 | CASSILIGGGRGTEAFF
TRBJ2-1 | TRBV3-1 | CASSPDVGYNEQFF